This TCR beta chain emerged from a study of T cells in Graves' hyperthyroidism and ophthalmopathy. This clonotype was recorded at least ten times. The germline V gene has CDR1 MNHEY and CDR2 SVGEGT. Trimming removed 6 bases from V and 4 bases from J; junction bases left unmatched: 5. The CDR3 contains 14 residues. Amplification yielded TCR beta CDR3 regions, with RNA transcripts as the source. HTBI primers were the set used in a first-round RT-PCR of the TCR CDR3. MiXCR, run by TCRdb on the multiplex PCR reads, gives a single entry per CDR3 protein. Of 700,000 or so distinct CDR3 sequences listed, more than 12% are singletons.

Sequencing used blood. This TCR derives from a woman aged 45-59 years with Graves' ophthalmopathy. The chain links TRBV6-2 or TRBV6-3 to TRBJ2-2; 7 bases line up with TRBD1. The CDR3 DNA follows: TGTGCCAGCAGCCGGACAGGACCCACCGGGGAGCTGTTTTTT. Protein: CASSRTGPTGELFF.